This TCR beta chain was sequenced during a study of cytomegalovirus exposure and HLA in healthy donors. The PCR used 60 Vbeta and 13 Jbeta primers. Assay used: immunoSEQ multiplex PCR; TCRdb lists only in-frame clones, some missing. The data contain some 160,000 clones, about 76% of them singletons. Study observations and caveats: Presence/absence comparisons presumed near-even sequencing depth among donors.

Between the trimmed V and J ends, which lost 10 bases and 5 bases, there was a span of 16 bases. Germline CDR1 is LNHDA and CDR2 is SQIVND (reference sequence). This CDR3 comprises 13 residues. Of note for this clone: The antigen remains unidentified.

The receptor comes from a woman aged 18-29 years in good health and CMV-seropositive. The rearrangement joins TRBV19 to TRBJ2-3, with D perhaps matching TRBD2 (5 bases). The specimen sequenced was PBMCs. CDR3 bases: TGTGCCACCTGGGGAGCCCTAGGAGATACGCAGTATTTT. This sequence encodes CATWGALGDTQYF.